This paragraph covers one T cell receptor (beta chain) sequence. Its antigen is still unknown. V gave up 2 bases and J gave up 3 bases, with 12 bases separating them. Germline-derived CDR1 and CDR2 are MGHDK and SYGVNS. This CDR3 region has 15 residues. Produced via immunoSEQ multiplex PCR; TCRdb's table is partial and in-frame only. The sample holds about 45,000 clones; about 85% are singletons and the top ten take 2.2%. This sample stems from a study of lymphopenia after photon versus proton radiotherapy. Findings and caveats of the study: Relative stability marked proton patients; photon patients lost diversity and naive cells. Post-nadir TCR diversity decline inversely tracked overall survival among those who died. After lymphocyte nadir, photon-treated repertoires showed oligoclonal expansion, especially CD8+ Temra. Authors raise, but do not show, better survival with proton therapy.

This sample comprised peripheral blood, obtained from a patient treated with photon-based radiotherapy. The chain couples TRBV25-1 to TRBJ2-3; D possibly uses TRBD1 or TRBD2 (5 bases each). This TCR was recovered from a man aged 35-49 years with gastric cancer. DNA of the CDR3: TGTGCCAGCAGTGAACCCGGGACCTTGACAGATACGCAGTATTTT. Amino acids: CASSEPGTLTDTQYF.